This TCR beta chain appears in the sequencing data of a study of blood T cell repertoires in COVID-19. Adults between roughly 18 and 89 years of age took part from about two dozen US areas. The V gene end was trimmed by 3 bases and the J gene end by 4 bases; junction bases not matched to a gene: 8. The length of the CDR3 is 15 residues. Germline CDR1 reads DFQATT; CDR2 reads SNEGSKA (reference sequence). In the authors' methods: Estimated nucleated cell counts came from reference gene primer amplification. Generated by immunoSEQ multiplex PCR, the TCRdb table keeps only in-frame clones and is missing some. V and J calls plus clone size are reproduced from that table; the DNA served to infer D and trimming. Altogether roughly 500,000 clones are present, 88% being singletons, with the ten largest covering 1.5% to 2%.

This chain uses TRBV20-1 with TRBJ2-3, with TRBD2 matching 9 bases. What was sequenced was PBMCs or T cells enriched from blood (not recorded which). The origin of this receptor is a woman in her 40s who had recovered from COVID-19. The CDR3 DNA is TGCAGTGCTAGTTCGCGGGAGGGCCTCGCAGATACGCAGTATTTT. It yields the protein CSASSREGLADTQYF.